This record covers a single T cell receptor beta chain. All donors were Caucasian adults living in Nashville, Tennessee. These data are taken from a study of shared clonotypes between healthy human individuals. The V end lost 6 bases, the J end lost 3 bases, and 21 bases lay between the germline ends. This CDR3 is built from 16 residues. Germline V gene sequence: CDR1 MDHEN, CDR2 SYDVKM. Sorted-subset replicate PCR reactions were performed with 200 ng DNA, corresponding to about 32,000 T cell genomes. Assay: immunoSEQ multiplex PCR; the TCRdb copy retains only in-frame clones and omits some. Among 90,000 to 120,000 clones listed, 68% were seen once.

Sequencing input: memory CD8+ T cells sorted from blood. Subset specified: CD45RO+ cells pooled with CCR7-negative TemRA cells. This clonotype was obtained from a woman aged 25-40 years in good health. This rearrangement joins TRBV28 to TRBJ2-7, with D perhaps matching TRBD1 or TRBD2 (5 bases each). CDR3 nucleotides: TGTGCCAGCAGAGATACTTATGGGGGAGTCGACTACGAGCAGTACTTC. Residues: CASRDTYGGVDYEQYF.